This is a list of T cell receptor beta chains from one sample in a study of cytomegalovirus exposure and HLA in healthy donors. Sequenced by immunoSEQ multiplex PCR; TCRdb stores in-frame clones only, minus some. The profile shows about 160,000 clones, around 78% of them singletons. The sequenced sample consisted of PBMCs. The receptors here all came from a middle-aged man in good health and CMV-seronegative. CDR3s include the opening cysteine and the closing phenylalanine or tryptophan. The order of the fields is J gene, D gene, V gene, clone size, CDR3 DNA, CDR3 protein. D genes are given only for firm matches. Clone size, where shown, is once, few, many, or a class for clones that have expanded.

j_gene: TRBJ2-3; d_gene: NA; v_gene: TRBV28; abundance: NA; CDR3nt: TGTGCCAGCAGTTTAATCTCGGGGTGGGGAGATACGCAGTATTTT; CDR3aa: CASSLISGWGDTQYF
j_gene: TRBJ1-2; d_gene: TRBD1; v_gene: TRBV7-2; abundance: NA; CDR3nt: TGTGCCAGCAGCGTGGGGACAGACTATGGCTACACCTTC; CDR3aa: CASSVGTDYGYTF
j_gene: TRBJ2-3; d_gene: TRBD2; v_gene: TRBV5-1; abundance: NA; CDR3nt: TGCGCCAGCAGCTTAGGTAGCGGGACTAGCACAGATACGCAGTATTTT; CDR3aa: CASSLGSGTSTDTQYF
j_gene: TRBJ1-2; d_gene: NA; v_gene: TRBV4-1; abundance: NA; CDR3nt: TGCGCCAGCAGCCAAGACGGCGGGACGGGGATCTATGGCTACACCTTC; CDR3aa: CASSQDGGTGIYGYTF
j_gene: TRBJ1-1; d_gene: NA; v_gene: TRBV6-1; abundance: NA; CDR3nt: TGTGCCAGCAGTGAACACGGAGAGAACACTGAAGCTTTCTTT; CDR3aa: CASSEHGENTEAFF
j_gene: TRBJ1-5; d_gene: TRBD1; v_gene: TRBV4-1; abundance: NA; CDR3nt: TGCGCCAGCAGCCCTTATCATATCCCAGGGGGATCAAATCAGCCCCAGCATTTT; CDR3aa: CASSPYHIPGGSNQPQHF
j_gene: TRBJ2-5; d_gene: NA; v_gene: TRBV7-9; abundance: NA; CDR3nt: TGTGCCAGCAGCTTCGACAGATCCAAAGAGACCCAGTACTTC; CDR3aa: CASSFDRSKETQYF
j_gene: TRBJ1-1; d_gene: NA; v_gene: TRBV18; abundance: NA; CDR3nt: TGTGCCAGCTCACCCTTCGCAGGGGCGGCCACTGAAGCTTTCTTT; CDR3aa: CASSPFAGAATEAFF
j_gene: TRBJ2-2; d_gene: NA; v_gene: TRBV19; abundance: NA; CDR3nt: TGTGCCAGTAGTAGGACGGAGGCGAACACCGGGGAGCTGTTTTTT; CDR3aa: CASSRTEANTGELFF
j_gene: TRBJ2-1; d_gene: TRBD2; v_gene: TRBV30; abundance: NA; CDR3nt: TGTGCCTGGAAAGGGACTAGCGGGGGGTATGAGCAGTTCTTC; CDR3aa: CAWKGTSGGYEQFF
j_gene: TRBJ1-1; d_gene: NA; v_gene: TRBV2; abundance: NA; CDR3nt: TGTGCCAGCAGTGAAGGACGGGGGACTGAAGCTTTCTTT; CDR3aa: CASSEGRGTEAFF
j_gene: TRBJ2-7; d_gene: NA; v_gene: TRBV5-4; abundance: NA; CDR3nt: TGTGCCAGCAGCTTGGCCGGGACACAGACCTACGAGCAGTACTTC; CDR3aa: CASSLAGTQTYEQYF
j_gene: TRBJ2-1; d_gene: TRBD2; v_gene: TRBV25-1; abundance: NA; CDR3nt: TGTGCCAGCAGTGAAGCGGGAGGGTCCAATGAGCAGTTCTTC; CDR3aa: CASSEAGGSNEQFF
j_gene: TRBJ1-3; d_gene: TRBD1; v_gene: TRBV28; abundance: NA; CDR3nt: TGTGCCAGCAGTCAAGGGACAGACTCTGGAAACACCATATATTTT; CDR3aa: CASSQGTDSGNTIYF
j_gene: TRBJ1-2; d_gene: TRBD1; v_gene: TRBV7-2; abundance: few; CDR3nt: TGTGCCAGCAGCTTAGTGTCGGGACAGGGTTCATATGGCTACACCTTC; CDR3aa: CASSLVSGQGSYGYTF
j_gene: TRBJ2-5; d_gene: TRBD1; v_gene: TRBV11-2; abundance: NA; CDR3nt: TGTGCCAGCAAGCTTCGGACAGGGCTTATCACGGAGACCCAGTACTTC; CDR3aa: CASKLRTGLITETQYF
j_gene: TRBJ2-3; d_gene: NA; v_gene: TRBV27; abundance: few; CDR3nt: TGTGCCAGCAGTTTATATGGGCAGGGGACAGATACGCAGTATTTT; CDR3aa: CASSLYGQGTDTQYF
j_gene: TRBJ2-3; d_gene: TRBD2; v_gene: TRBV2; abundance: NA; CDR3nt: TGTGCCAGCAGTACCGGGACTAGCGAAACAGATACGCAGTATTTT; CDR3aa: CASSTGTSETDTQYF
j_gene: TRBJ2-7; d_gene: NA; v_gene: TRBV19; abundance: NA; CDR3nt: TGTGCCAGTAGTATTAGTCAGGGTGAATCCTACGAGCAGTACTTC; CDR3aa: CASSISQGESYEQYF
j_gene: TRBJ1-2; d_gene: NA; v_gene: TRBV29-1; abundance: once; CDR3nt: TGCAGTATGACAAGCAACTATGGCTACACCTTC; CDR3aa: CSMTSNYGYTF
j_gene: TRBJ1-3; d_gene: NA; v_gene: TRBV7-9; abundance: NA; CDR3nt: TGTTCCAGCAGCTCGATCAGGGGATCTGGAAACACCATATATTTT; CDR3aa: CSSSSIRGSGNTIYF
j_gene: TRBJ1-2; d_gene: TRBD1; v_gene: TRBV27; abundance: NA; CDR3nt: TGTGCCAGCAGCCTGGACAGGTCGGGCTATGGCTACACCTTC; CDR3aa: CASSLDRSGYGYTF